This T cell receptor beta chain was obtained from a study of T cell responses to AZD1222 COVID-19 vaccine. The CDR3 sequence is 14 residues long. V lost 3 bases and J 0 bases, leaving 8 bases between the germline ends. The germline CDR1 and CDR2 sequences are KGHSH and LQKENI. Study-level findings and limits: Unmutated regions of variants are reportedly targeted by nearly half of spike-specific TCRs. Just a handful of people given AZD1222 tested seropositive at baseline.

Clones were read by immunoSEQ multiplex PCR, and TCRdb kept only the in-frame ones, dropping some. Here the sample spans 70,000 to 95,000 clones, 75% to 90% being singletons. About this clone itself: Its cognate antigen is unknown.

This sequence was found in an adult who received the AZD1222 COVID-19 vaccine. J is TRBJ1-1 and V is TRBV18; maybe TRBD1 (5 bases). The starting material was peripheral blood, obtained 28 days after the second AZD1222 dose. CDR3 in amino acids: CASSPGAMNTEAFF. As DNA, the CDR3 is TGTGCCAGCTCACCCGGGGCCATGAACACTGAAGCTTTCTTT. The entire variable domain, with the rest obtained from reference TRBV18 and TRBJ1-1, is as follows: NAGVMQNPRHLVRRRGQEARLRCSPMKGHSHVYWYRQLPEEGLKFMVYLQKENIIDESGMPKERFSAEFPKEGPSILRIQQVVRGDSAAYFCASSPGAMNTEAFFGQGTRLTVV.